These 7 T cell receptor beta chains were sequenced from one sample in a study of OX40 agonist ivuxolimab in advanced cancers. TCRdb keeps only in-frame clones here, not all; method: immunoSEQ multiplex PCR. Of 55,000 to 70,000 clones in the sample, around 80% were seen once. The source was CD4+ or CD8+ T cells sorted from blood, collected in a trial of the OX40 agonist ivuxolimab. These receptors were obtained from an adult with an advanced solid tumor such as melanoma, head and neck, liver or kidney cancer.

The CDR3 sequence is CAARRAGGYNEQFF. The CDR3 region has the DNA TGTGCCGCCCGTCGAGCGGGGGGCTACAATGAGCAGTTCTTC. This chain connects TRBV25-1 to TRBJ2-1, with TRBD2 identical over 9 bases. The germline gives CDR1 MGHDK, CDR2 SYGVNS. The CDR3 sequence is 14 residues long. Trimming cost V 11 bases and J 3 bases; bases outside gene matches: 8. Full variable domain (outside the CDR3, taken from reference TRBV25-1 and TRBJ2-1): EADIYQTPRYLVIGTGKKITLECSQTMGHDKMYWYQQDPGMELHLIHYSYGVNSTEKGDLSSESTVSRIRTEHFPLTLESARPSHTSQYLCAARRAGGYNEQFFGPGTRLTVL.

The genes are TRBV4-1 and TRBJ1-4; 9 bases fit TRBD1. CDR1 MGHRA and CDR2 YSYEKL come from the germline V gene. This CDR3 comprises 16 residues. Germline trimming cut 5 bases from V and 8 bases from J; bases unmatched to any gene: 12. The CDR3 region is CASSVSPGQGWEKLFF. CDR3 sequence (DNA): TGCGCCAGCAGCGTAAGTCCGGGACAGGGCTGGGAAAAACTGTTTTTT.

This clone appeared a single time. The gene calls are TRBV10-3 and TRBJ1-1; 7 nucleotides align to TRBD1. CDR3 length: 15 residues. Germline CDR1 ENHRY, CDR2 SYGVKD. After removal of 0 bases from V and 6 bases from J, the junction contained 7 bases not matched to a gene. The DNA of the CDR3 is TGTGCCATCAGTGAGTCGACACAGGGGACCGCTGAAGCTTTCTTT. As protein: CAISESTQGTAEAFF.

This chain uses TRBV5-4 with TRBJ2-3, with 11 bases aligning to TRBD2. The CDR3 sequence is 20 residues long. Losses at the gene ends were 2 bases for V and 0 bases for J; bases not matched to a gene: 14. The germline V gene has CDR1 SGHNT and CDR2 YYREEE (reference sequence). In DNA, the CDR3 is TGTGCCAGCAGCTTCAGGCTAGCGGGGGGAACCGTTTCTAGCACAGATACGCAGTATTTT. Translation gives CASSFRLAGGTVSSTDTQYF.

V is TRBV6-1 and J is TRBJ2-5, with 12 bases that match TRBD2. Germline V lookup: CDR1 MNHNS, CDR2 SASEGT. The CDR3 totals 16 residues. V lost 4 bases and J lost 1; bases outside the gene matches: 4. DNA for the CDR3: TGTGCCAGCAGTGCACTAGCGGGGGGCCCCCAAGAGACCCAGTACTTC. It codes for CASSALAGGPQETQYF.

V gene TRBV5-1 combines with J gene TRBJ2-7; D is undetermined. Germline CDR1 and CDR2: SGHRS and YFSETQ. The V end was cut by 3 bases, the J end by 1 base, with 11 bases between. CDR3 length equals 14 residues. This CDR3 is CASSSEQHSYEQYF. The CDR3 coding sequence is TGCGCCAGCAGCTCTGAACAACATTCCTACGAGCAGTACTTC.

V and J are TRBV27 and TRBJ1-5; 9 bases line up with TRBD1. J gave up 6 bases and V 5 bases, and 11 bases lay outside the gene matches. Germline lookup yields CDR1 MNHEY and CDR2 SMNVEV (reference sequence). CDR3 length: 16 amino acids. The CDR3 region is CASSPADRGGSQPQHF. The CDR3 DNA reads TGTGCCAGCAGTCCAGCGGACAGGGGAGGTAGTCAGCCCCAGCATTTT.